The source of this T cell receptor beta chain is a study of blood T cell repertoires in COVID-19. Study background: COVID-19 samples, acute and convalescent, were from the United States, Italy and Spain. Nucleic acid was either cDNA or gDNA, and it came from T cells, B-cell-depleted T cells, or PBMCs.

Per the germline V gene, CDR1 is SGHVS and CDR2 is FQNEAQ. This CDR3 comprises 15 residues. The V end was cut by 5 bases, the J end by 8 bases, with 21 bases between. In the authors' workflow: By means of reference gene primer amplification, nucleated cell counts were estimated. The repertoire was sequenced with immunoSEQ multiplex PCR; TCRdb's copy has only in-frame clones and lacks some. V and J calls plus clone size are reproduced from that table; the DNA served to infer D and trimming. The sample records more than 200,000 clones, 80% to 90% being singletons. The clonotype comes from a woman over 75 with acute or convalescent COVID-19. The chain joins TRBV7-8 to TRBJ1-2; no clear D gene. Specimen: peripheral blood. CDR3 amino acids: CASSQASGQIGGYTF. CDR3 nucleotide sequence: TGTGCCAGCAGCCAAGCGTCGGGTCAAATCGGGGGCTACACCTTC.